This entry is about one TCR beta chain. Original processing notes: Reference gene primer amplification yielded estimated nucleated cell counts. Sequencing used immunoSEQ multiplex PCR; TCRdb keeps in-frame clones, though not all of them. The V and J calls and clone size were taken over from that table, and D and trimming were inferred from the DNA. The sample has about 160,000 clones; around 92% are singletons. The germline V and J ends were trimmed by 2 bases and 2 bases, with 13 bases remaining between them. This CDR3 spans 15 amino acids. Germline lookup yields CDR1 SGHAT and CDR2 FQNNGV. This entry is derived from a study of blood T cell repertoires in COVID-19. Study-wide context: Sites in the United States, Italy and Spain provided acute and convalescent COVID-19 samples.

The sequence was obtained from a man aged 30-40 years with COVID-19, enrolled during active disease. V is TRBV11-2 and J is TRBJ2-7; D is possibly TRBD1 (7 bases). Specimen: peripheral blood. The CDR3 DNA reads as TGTGCCAGCAGCTTACGGCAGGGGGGACCCTACGAGCAGTACTTC. Protein product: CASSLRQGGPYEQYF.